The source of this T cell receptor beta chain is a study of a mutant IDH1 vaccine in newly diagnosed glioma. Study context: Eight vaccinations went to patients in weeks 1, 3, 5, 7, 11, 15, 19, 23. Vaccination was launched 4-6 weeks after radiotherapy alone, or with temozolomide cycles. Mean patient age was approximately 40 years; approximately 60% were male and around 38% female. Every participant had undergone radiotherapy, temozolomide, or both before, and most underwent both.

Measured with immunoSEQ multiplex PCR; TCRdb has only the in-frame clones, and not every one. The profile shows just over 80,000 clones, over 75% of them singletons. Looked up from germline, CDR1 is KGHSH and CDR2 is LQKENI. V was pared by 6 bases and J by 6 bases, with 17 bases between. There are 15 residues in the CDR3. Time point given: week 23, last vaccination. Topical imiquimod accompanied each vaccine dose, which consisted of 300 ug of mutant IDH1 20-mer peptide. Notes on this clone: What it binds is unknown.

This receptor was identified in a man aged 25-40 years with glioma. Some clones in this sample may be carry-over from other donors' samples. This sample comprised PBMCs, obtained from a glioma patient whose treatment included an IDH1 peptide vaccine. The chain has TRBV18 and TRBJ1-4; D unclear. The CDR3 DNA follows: TGTGCCAGCTCCCTAGTCCCTCTCCGGGATGAAAAACTGTTTTTT. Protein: CASSLVPLRDEKLFF.